Reported below is one TCR beta chain. Patients were excluded for autoimmune disease history or systemic immunosuppression. The entry originates in a study of OX40 agonist ivuxolimab in advanced cancers. Study summary: Intravenous ivuxolimab was administered to patients every 2 weeks at 0.01 to 10 mg/kg.

The data were produced by immunoSEQ multiplex PCR, yet TCRdb's version contains in-frame clones alone and is incomplete. Here the sample spans tens of thousands of clones, roughly 90% being singletons. The CDR3 runs to 18 residues. Trimming at V came to 0 bases and at J to 8 bases, leaving 8 bases not matched to a gene. Looked up from germline, CDR1 is SGHRS and CDR2 is YFSETQ. The chain carries TRBV5-1 and TRBJ2-1, with TRBD2 identical over 16 bases. This TCR derives from an adult with an advanced solid tumor such as melanoma, head and neck, liver or kidney cancer. This specimen consisted of CD4+ or CD8+ T cells sorted from blood, obtained in a trial of the OX40 agonist ivuxolimab. The CDR3 loop is CASSLGTGTSGRGDEQFF. CDR3 nucleotide sequence: TGCGCCAGCAGCTTGGGCACCGGGACTAGCGGGAGGGGCGATGAGCAGTTCTTC. The variable domain in full, completed from reference TRBV5-1 and TRBJ2-1, reads KAGVTQTPRYLIKTRGQQVTLSCSPISGHRSVSWYQQTPGQGLQFLFEYFSETQRNKGNFPGRFSGRQFSNSRSEMNVSTLELGDSALYLCASSLGTGTSGRGDEQFFGPGTRLTVL.